One and the same sample provided the 4 T cell receptor beta chains below, sequenced in a study of read filtering for tumor transcriptome and immune sequencing. From around 440 ng of RNA, a library with molecular barcoded alpha/delta and beta/gamma adaptors was made. TCRdb ran MiXCR on the reads and lists one entry per CDR3 protein. The repertoire holds about 86,000 distinct CDR3 sequences, with over 9% as singletons. The sequenced sample was a population of CD138-negative cells sorted from bone marrow. The receptors shown here come from a donor at least 40 years old with multiple myeloma.

This clonotype was counted only a few times. The chain links TRBV20-1 to TRBJ2-3; D possibly matches TRBD1 or TRBD2 (6 bases each). V was clipped by 3 bases and J by 2 bases, with 15 bases between them. In germline, CDR1 is DFQATT, CDR2 SNEGSKA (reference sequence). CDR3 length: 15 amino acids. CDR3 loop: CSARSPRGATDTQYF. The CDR3 DNA follows: TGCAGTGCTAGGAGTCCGAGGGGGGCCACAGATACGCAGTATTTT.

This clonotype was counted many times. The V call is TRBV11-2, the J call TRBJ2-3; 7 bases line up with TRBD2. The CDR3 loop spans 16 amino acids. Germline CDR1 reads SGHAT; CDR2 reads FQNNGV. Trimming removed 4 bases from V and 2 bases from J; junction bases left unmatched: 9. This CDR3 is CASSSWGGADTDTQYF. The CDR3 nucleotides read TGTGCCAGCAGCTCATGGGGGGGAGCGGACACAGATACGCAGTATTTT.

This clonotype was recorded many times. CDR3: CASHQGGTKRLFF. CDR3 in DNA: TGTGCCTCACATCAGGGGGGCACGAAACGACTGTTTTTT. The chain is built from TRBV6-5 and TRBJ1-4, with TRBD1 matching over 7 bases. CDR1 and CDR2 (germline): MNHEY, SVGAGI. The trim removed 11 bases at V and 13 bases at J, leaving 16 bases unmatched. CDR3 length: 13 residues.

This clonotype appeared many times. The chain is built from TRBV28 and TRBJ2-5; 7 bases are a match to TRBD1. The CDR3 has 17 residues. J gave up 5 bases and V 7 bases, and 19 bases lay outside the gene matches. Germline CDR1 MDHEN, CDR2 SYDVKM. In DNA form, the CDR3 reads TGTGCCAGCAATTCCCCCTTGAGGGACAGAACTCGGGAGACCCAGTACTTC. Protein: CASNSPLRDRTRETQYF. Variable domain in full (rest from reference TRBV28 and TRBJ2-5): DVKVTQSSRYLVKRTGEKVFLECVQDMDHENMFWYRQDPGLGLRLIYFSYDVKMKEKGDIPEGYSVSREKKERFSLILESASTNQTSMYLCASNSPLRDRTRETQYFGPGTRLLVL.